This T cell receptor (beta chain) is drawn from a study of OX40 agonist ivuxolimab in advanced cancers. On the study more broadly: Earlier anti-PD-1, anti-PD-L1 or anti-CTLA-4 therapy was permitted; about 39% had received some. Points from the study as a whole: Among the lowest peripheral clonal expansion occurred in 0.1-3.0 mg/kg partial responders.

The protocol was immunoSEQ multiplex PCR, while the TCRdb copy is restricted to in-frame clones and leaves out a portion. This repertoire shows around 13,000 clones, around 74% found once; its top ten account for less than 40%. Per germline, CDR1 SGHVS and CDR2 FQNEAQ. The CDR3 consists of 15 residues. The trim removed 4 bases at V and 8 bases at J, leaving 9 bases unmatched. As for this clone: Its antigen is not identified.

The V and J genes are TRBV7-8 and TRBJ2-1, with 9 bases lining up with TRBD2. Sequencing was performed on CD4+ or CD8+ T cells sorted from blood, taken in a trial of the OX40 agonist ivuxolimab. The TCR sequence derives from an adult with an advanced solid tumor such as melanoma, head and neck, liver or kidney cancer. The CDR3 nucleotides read TGTGCCAGCAGCTCTCTTAGCGGGAGAAACCATGAGCAGTTCTTC. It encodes CASSSLSGRNHEQFF.